Here is one TCR beta chain with its context. As yet, its antigen is unknown. CDR3 length equals 15 residues. V lost 3 bases and J 0 bases, leaving 7 bases between the germline ends. Germline V gene data show CDR1 as SGHRS and CDR2 as YFSETQ. The PCR used 60 Vbeta and 13 Jbeta primers. Authors' data handling: Around 83 million unique TCR beta chains, 9.5 million to 14 million shared, were counted in a later analysis. This table comes from immunoSEQ multiplex PCR, and its TCRdb copy is limited to in-frame clones, with some not included. V, J and clone size are taken as reported in that table, and D and trimming were inferred from the DNA itself. Here the sample spans fewer than 200,000 clones, roughly two thirds being singletons. The data derive from a study of cytomegalovirus exposure and HLA in healthy donors. Overall study results and limits: According to a later analysis, most TCR beta chains associated with CMV appeared HLA-restricted. The analysis excluded some indistinguishable V segments, including TRBV6-2 and TRBV6-3.

Sequences were obtained from PBMCs. This receptor was taken from a woman under 30 in good health and CMV-seropositive. The V call is TRBV5-1, the J call TRBJ2-6; D is ambiguous. The CDR3 sequence: CASSSLNSGANVLTF. CDR3 coding DNA: TGCGCCAGCAGCTCCCTAAACTCTGGGGCCAACGTCCTGACTTTC.